Following are 23 T cell receptor beta chains from one sample sequenced in a study of T cells in Graves' hyperthyroidism and ophthalmopathy. Authors of the study amplified TCR beta CDR3 regions from RNA transcripts. First-round RT-PCR with HTBI primers amplified the TCR CDR3 region. TCRdb independently ran MiXCR on the multiplex PCR reads; one entry per CDR3 protein. Here the sample spans hundreds of thousands of distinct CDR3 sequences, around 13% being singletons. Sequencing was done on a sample of blood. These receptors all come from a woman aged 18 to 35 with Graves' hyperthyroidism.

In this sample, this clonotype turned up many times. The rearrangement joins TRBV27 to TRBJ1-5, with D maybe TRBD1 (6 bases). The CDR3 sequence is 15 residues long. CDR1 MNHEY and CDR2 SMNVEV come from the germline V gene (reference sequence). V was trimmed by 6 bases and J by 0 bases, leaving 12 bases between them. The CDR3 loop is CASRTGTYSNQPQHF. The CDR3 DNA follows: TGTGCCAGCAGGACAGGTACTTATAGCAATCAGCCCCAGCATTTT.

The sample holds a few counts of this clonotype. Here the CDR3 reads CASSYSRLQETQYF. The CDR3 bases are TGTGCCAGCAGTTACTCGAGGCTCCAAGAGACCCAGTACTTC. The genes are TRBV6-2 or TRBV6-3 and TRBJ2-5; D is unresolved. The V gene lost 0 bases and the J gene lost 1 base, with 6 bases spanning the gap. This CDR3 region has 14 residues. Germline values: CDR1 MNHEY, CDR2 SVGEGT.

The genes are TRBV25-1 and TRBJ1-4; D is uncertain. Germline CDR1 MGHDK, CDR2 SYGVNS. V dropped 3 bases and J dropped 0 bases, with 8 bases sitting between them. The length of the CDR3 is 15 residues. This CDR3 reads CASSEVGTTNEKLFF. Here the CDR3 DNA reads TGTGCCAGCAGTGAGGTGGGGACAACTAATGAAAAACTGTTTTTT.

This clonotype was found many times. V usage is TRBV20-1 and J usage is TRBJ2-3, with D maybe TRBD2 (6 bases). The CDR3 loop spans 13 amino acids. CDR1 is DFQATT, CDR2 SNEGSKA, per germline (reference sequence). Deletions cut 3 bases from V and 2 bases from J, with 9 bases between. The chain's CDR3 is CSASPSVTDTQYF. The CDR3 region has the DNA TGCAGTGCTAGCCCTAGCGTCACAGATACGCAGTATTTT.

The CDR3 DNA reads as TGTGCCTGGGCGAGGCTAGCGGAAACCAATGAGCAGTTCTTC. Protein: CAWARLAETNEQFF. The gene calls are TRBV30 and TRBJ2-1; TRBD2 matches 7 bases. This CDR3 region has 14 residues. The germline V gene has CDR1 GTSNPN and CDR2 SVGIG (reference sequence). J lost 6 bases, V lost 5 bases, and 10 bases had no gene match. Full variable domain (rest looked up from reference TRBV30 and TRBJ2-1): SQTIHQWPATLVQPVGSPLSLECTVEGTSNPNLYWYRQAAGRGLQLLFYSVGIGQISSEVPQNLSASRPQDRQFILSSKKLLLSDSGFYLCAWARLAETNEQFFGPGTRLTVL.

This clonotype was detected ten times or more. V gene TRBV7-9 combines with J gene TRBJ2-1, with TRBD1 matching over 7 bases. Germline V gene sequence: CDR1 SEHNR, CDR2 FQNEAQ (reference sequence). V trimming: 5 bases; J trimming: 9 bases; junction bases outside the gene matches: 7. The CDR3 has 13 amino acids. CDR3 sequence: CASSHRGLGEQFF. CDR3 coding DNA: TGTGCCAGCAGCCACAGGGGTCTAGGTGAGCAGTTCTTC.

This clonotype was observed many times. The chain employs TRBV6-1 and TRBJ2-5, with TRBD2 matching 12 bases. Germline CDR1 reads MNHNS; CDR2 reads SASEGT. V lost 5 bases, J lost 5 bases, and 9 bases stayed unmatched. The CDR3 runs to 16 residues. The CDR3 DNA follows: TGTGCCAGCAGTAAAGAAGGACTAGCGGGAATGGAGACCCAGTACTTC. Translated: CASSKEGLAGMETQYF.

This clonotype was counted a few times. The chain has TRBV7-2 and TRBJ2-5, with TRBD2 identical over 14 bases. Germline V CDR1 and CDR2: SGHTA, FQGNSA. CDR3 length: 16 residues. V lost 4 bases, J lost 5 bases, and 6 bases stayed unmatched. In nucleotides, the CDR3 is TGTGCCAGCAGCTCCTGGACTAGCGGGAGGAGGGAGACCCAGTACTTC. It codes for CASSSWTSGRRETQYF.

This clonotype was recorded at least ten times. This chain connects TRBV2 to TRBJ2-3; 7 bases match TRBD2. The junction had 5 bases not matched to a gene; V was cut back by 4 bases and J by 1 base. Germline CDR1 SNHLY, CDR2 FYNNEI. The CDR3 is made up of 15 amino acids. CDR3 bases: TGTGCCAGCAGTGTTGGACTAGGTGGCACAGATACGCAGTATTTT. Its translation is CASSVGLGGTDTQYF.

This clonotype was picked up many times. V and J are TRBV10-3 and TRBJ2-2; 7 bases are a match to TRBD1. The germline CDR1 and CDR2 sequences are ENHRY and SYGVKD. After removal of 6 bases from V and 0 bases from J, the junction contained 1 base not matched to a gene. The CDR3 runs 14 residues. CDR3: CAISRGTNTGELFF. CDR3 DNA sequence: TGTGCCATCAGCAGGGGGACGAACACCGGGGAGCTGTTTTTT.

This clonotype was counted at least ten times. The chain recombines TRBV11-3 with TRBJ2-1; 8 positions match TRBD2. The V gene's germline CDR1 is SGHNT and CDR2 YENEEA. The CDR3 is 16 residues long. The trim removed 1 base at V and 7 bases at J, leaving 9 bases unmatched. CDR3 coding DNA: TGTGCCAGCAGCTTAGTTTCAAGCGGGAGAGGAAATGAGCAGTTCTTC. Amino acids: CASSLVSSGRGNEQFF. Full variable domain (missing parts from reference TRBV11-3 and TRBJ2-1): EAGVVQSPRYKIIEKKQPVAFWCNPISGHNTLYWYLQNLGQGPELLIRYENEEAVDDSQLPKDRFSAERLKGVDSTLKIQPAELGDSAVYLCASSLVSSGRGNEQFFGPGTRLTVL.

The genes are TRBV11-2 and TRBJ1-1; possible D gene TRBD1, 6 bases. V lost 3 bases, J lost 1 base, and 12 bases lay in between. The CDR3 is made up of 15 amino acids. Germline CDR1 reads SGHAT; CDR2 reads FQNNGV. The CDR3 loop reads CASSLAAGANTEAFF. The CDR3 DNA is TGTGCCAGCAGCTTGGCGGCAGGGGCGAACACTGAAGCTTTCTTT.

This clonotype was recorded many times. The chain links TRBV20-1 to TRBJ2-3, with 7 bases aligning to TRBD2. With V trimmed by 5 bases and J by 5 bases, 7 bases remained unmatched. Germline-derived CDR1 and CDR2 are DFQATT and SNEGSKA (reference sequence). This CDR3 is 13 amino acids long. The CDR3 nucleotides read TGCAGTGCTTTGCGGGAGCCTGGAGATACGCAGTATTTT. Protein: CSALREPGDTQYF.

This clonotype was observed a handful of times. The chain uses TRBV7-2 and TRBJ2-1, with 9 bases that match TRBD2. The trim removed 5 bases at V and 2 bases at J, leaving 7 bases unmatched. The CDR3 runs 16 residues. Germline loops: CDR1 SGHTA, CDR2 FQGNSA. CDR3: CASSGGRARPYNEQFF. The CDR3 DNA reads TGTGCCAGCAGCGGCGGGAGGGCGAGACCCTACAATGAGCAGTTCTTC. The whole variable domain, filled in from reference TRBV7-2 and TRBJ2-1, reads GAGVSQSPSNKVTEKGKDVELRCDPISGHTALYWYRQSLGQGLEFLIYFQGNSAPDKSGLPSDRFSAERTGGSVSTLTIQRTQQEDSAVYLCASSGGRARPYNEQFFGPGTRLTVL.

This clonotype has just a few counts. The chain joins TRBV19 to TRBJ2-4; 7 bases agree with TRBD2. Germline V lookup: CDR1 LNHDA, CDR2 SQIVND (reference sequence). This CDR3 comprises 19 residues. V lost 5 bases, J lost 2 bases, and 18 bases stayed unmatched. In DNA form, the CDR3 reads TGTGCCAGTAGTTCTCGGCTTCCAGGGCGGGAGTGGTCCAAAAACATTCAGTACTTC. Translating it yields CASSSRLPGREWSKNIQYF.

At least ten counts were recorded for this clonotype. The chain uses TRBV12-3 or TRBV12-4 and TRBJ2-1; D might be TRBD2 (6 bases). With 4 bases removed from V and 9 bases from J, the gap between germline ends came to 13 bases. The CDR3 runs to 13 residues. The CDR3 loop is CASSWLEGGEQFF. The CDR3 DNA reads as TGTGCCAGCAGTTGGCTGGAGGGCGGTGAGCAGTTCTTC.

In nucleotides, the CDR3 is TGCGCCAGCAGCCAAGAGGCTGAGGGAGCATTGCTTGGTGAGCAGTTCTTC. Protein product: CASSQEAEGALLGEQFF. The genes are TRBV4-3 and TRBJ2-1, with D possibly matching TRBD2 (5 bases). This CDR3 has 17 residues. V lost 0 bases and J 9 bases, leaving 21 bases between the germline ends. Per the germline V gene, CDR1 is LGHNA and CDR2 is YSLEER.

This clonotype was found a few times. The genes are TRBV6-4 and TRBJ1-6, with 9 bases lining up with TRBD1. The CDR3 is 14 residues long. Germline CDR1 is MRHNA and CDR2 is SNTAGT. V shed 6 bases, J shed 7 bases, and the junction held 4 bases outside the gene matches. The CDR3 DNA is TGTGCCAGCAGAATAGGACAGGGGAATTCACCCCTCCACTTT. Residues: CASRIGQGNSPLHF.

This clonotype was seen at least ten times. The J gene is TRBJ2-2, the V gene TRBV3-1; D uncertain. Trimming left V 6 bases short and J 3 bases short, with 8 bases between. The CDR3 is 13 residues long. Germline V CDR1 and CDR2: LGHDT, YNNKEL (reference sequence). The chain's CDR3 is CASSDTHTGELFF. CDR3 sequence (DNA): TGTGCCAGCAGTGACACTCACACCGGGGAGCTGTTTTTT. The full variable domain, rest sourced from reference TRBV3-1 and TRBJ2-2, is DTAVSQTPKYLVTQMGNDKSIKCEQNLGHDTMYWYKQDSKKFLKIMFSYNNKELIINETVPNRFSPKSPDKAHLNLHINSLELGDSAVYFCASSDTHTGELFFGEGSRLTVL.

This chain links TRBV7-9 with TRBJ1-4; tentative D call: TRBD1 (5 bases). The CDR3 length is 14 residues. Germline V gene data show CDR1 as SEHNR and CDR2 as FQNEAQ (reference sequence). V was cut by 3 bases and J by 6 bases, with 11 bases left in between. CDR3 amino acids: CASSLTGGHEKLFF. As DNA, the CDR3 is TGTGCCAGCAGCTTGACGGGGGGTCATGAAAAACTGTTTTTT.

This clonotype was recorded a few times. The chain employs TRBV19 and TRBJ1-1; D remains ambiguous. This CDR3 has 14 amino acids. Germline loops: CDR1 LNHDA, CDR2 SQIVND (reference sequence). Trimming removed 1 base at V and 4 bases at J, with 10 bases between. CDR3 DNA: TGTGCCAGTAGTATAGGCGGGGAAGGCACTGAAGCTTTCTTT. Protein sequence: CASSIGGEGTEAFF.

In this sample, this clonotype turned up many times. The CDR3 bases are TGTGCCAGCAGCTTAGGAGGAGGGACCGGGGTGGAGCAGTTCTTC. Translation gives CASSLGGGTGVEQFF. This chain connects TRBV7-9 to TRBJ2-1; maybe TRBD2 (6 bases). The CDR3 runs 15 residues. Germline V gene data show CDR1 as SEHNR and CDR2 as FQNEAQ (reference sequence). Trimming left V 1 base short and J 10 bases short, with 17 bases between.

V is TRBV29-1 and J is TRBJ2-7; D gene ambiguous. CDR1 SQVTM and CDR2 ANQGSEA come from the germline V gene. The V end lost 4 bases, the J end lost 5 bases, and 15 bases lay between the germline ends. The CDR3 contains 13 residues. The CDR3 nucleotides read TGCAGCGTTGTTACAGCGAAGGGAAACGAGCAGTACTTC. It translates to CSVVTAKGNEQYF.